This T cell receptor beta chain was identified in a study of brain T cells in children with intractable seizures. Study results and limitations: Pre- and post-surgery blood differed in depth, so pre-surgery absences may be undersampling.

V was clipped by 2 bases and J by 5 bases, with 9 bases between them. Per the germline V gene, CDR1 is MDHEN and CDR2 is SYDVKM. The CDR3 runs 13 residues. Using immunoSEQ multiplex PCR, the repertoire was profiled, and TCRdb retains in-frame clones only, with some absent. This table has around 340,000 clones, more than 85% appearing once. This clone has only one observation. Antigen unknown. The time point was: blood from clinic visit 5 months post-surgery; TSC patient then seizure free. Patients received at least one anti-epileptic drug before surgery. The chain employs TRBV28 and TRBJ2-5; tentatively, D is TRBD2 (5 bases). The sequenced sample was peripheral blood, obtained roughly 5 months after surgery. This clonotype was sampled from a boy in the first two years of life with tuberous sclerosis and intractable seizures. CDR3 bases: TGTGCCAGCAGTTTACGGGGTGCGGAGACCCAGTACTTC. This codes for CASSLRGAETQYF.